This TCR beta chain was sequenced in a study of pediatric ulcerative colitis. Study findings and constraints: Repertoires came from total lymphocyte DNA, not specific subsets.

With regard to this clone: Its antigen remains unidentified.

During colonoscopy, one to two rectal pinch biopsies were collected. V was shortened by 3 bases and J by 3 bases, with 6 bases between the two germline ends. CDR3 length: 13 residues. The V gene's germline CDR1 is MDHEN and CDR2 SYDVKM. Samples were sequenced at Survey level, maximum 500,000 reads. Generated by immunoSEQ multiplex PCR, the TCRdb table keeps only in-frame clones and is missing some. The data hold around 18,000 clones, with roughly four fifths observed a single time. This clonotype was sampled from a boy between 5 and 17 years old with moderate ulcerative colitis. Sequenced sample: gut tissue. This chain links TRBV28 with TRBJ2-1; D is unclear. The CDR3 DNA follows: TGTGCCAGCAGTTTGAACGACTACAATGAGCAGTTCTTC. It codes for CASSLNDYNEQFF.